A single sample gave rise to the 30 T cell receptor beta chains below, sequenced in a study of pediatric ulcerative colitis. Method: immunoSEQ multiplex PCR; TCRdb's copy keeps in-frame clones and lacks some. The sample lists roughly 16,000 clones, about three quarters seen once, with 3.4% in the top ten. Rectal tissue came from one to two pinch biopsies taken at colonoscopy. Sequenced: gut tissue. The origin of the receptors is a girl between 10 and 17 years old with moderate ulcerative colitis.

As DNA, the CDR3 is TGTGCCAGCAGTGAATATGGGGGCACTGAAGCTTTCTTT. Translating it yields CASSEYGGTEAFF. The V gene is TRBV2, the J gene TRBJ1-1; possibly TRBD1 for D (5 bases). This CDR3 has 13 amino acids. The germline V and J ends were trimmed by 2 bases and 4 bases, with 8 bases remaining between them. Germline V CDR1 and CDR2: SNHLY, FYNNEI.

This clone was seen a handful of times. The genes are TRBV5-5 and TRBJ1-1; no clear D gene. Germline-derived CDR1 and CDR2 are SGHKS and YYEKEE (reference sequence). Deletions cut 5 bases from V and 1 base from J, with 3 bases between. The CDR3 loop spans 11 amino acids. The CDR3 loop reads CASSKNTEAFF. DNA for the CDR3: TGTGCCAGCAGTAAGAACACTGAAGCTTTCTTT. Combining the CDR3 with reference TRBV5-5 and TRBJ1-1 gives the whole variable domain DAGVTQSPTHLIKTRGQQVTLRCSPISGHKSVSWYQQVLGQGPQFIFQYYEKEERGRGNFPDRFSARQFPNYSSELNVNALLLGDSALYLCASSKNTEAFFGQGTRLTVV.

In this sample, this clone turned up a few times. The genes are TRBV5-4 and TRBJ1-2; D is possibly TRBD1 (6 bases). V lost 1 base to trimming and J lost 7 bases, with 11 bases between them. Germline V gene sequence: CDR1 SGHNT, CDR2 YYREEE (reference sequence). The CDR3 is 13 amino acids. CDR3 bases: TGTGCCAGCAGCTTGCAGGGGAGCGTTGGCTACACCTTC. Amino acid sequence: CASSLQGSVGYTF.

J is TRBJ2-3 and V is TRBV29-1, with 8 bases lining up with TRBD2. Germline V gene lookup returns CDR1 SQVTM and CDR2 ANQGSEA. The CDR3 length is 16 residues. The V gene end was trimmed by 5 bases and the J gene end by 0 bases; junction bases not matched to a gene: 10. The CDR3 sequence: CSVSPRLATSTDTQYF. Here the CDR3 DNA reads TGCAGCGTTTCGCCTAGACTAGCGACTAGCACAGATACGCAGTATTTT.

The rearrangement uses TRBV7-9 and TRBJ2-5, with 12 bases identical to TRBD2. In germline, CDR1 is SEHNR, CDR2 FQNEAQ (reference sequence). CDR3 length: 14 amino acids. The trim removed 7 bases at V and 5 bases at J, leaving 5 bases unmatched. Written as DNA, the CDR3 is TGTGCCAGCAACCGACTAGCGGGAGAGGAGACCCAGTACTTC. Translated: CASNRLAGEETQYF. Together with reference TRBV7-9 and TRBJ2-5, the CDR3 gives the full variable domain: DTGVSQNPRHKITKRGQNVTFRCDPISEHNRLYWYRQTLGQGPEFLTYFQNEAQLEKSRLLSDRFSAERPKGSFSTLEIQRTEQGDSAMYLCASNRLAGEETQYFGPGTRLLVL.

As regards this clone: The same CDR3 also results from other DNA sequences found in this sample. The chain carries TRBV5-1 and TRBJ1-6, with TRBD1 identical over 9 bases. Trimming cost V 1 base and J 9 bases; bases outside gene matches: 5. The CDR3 loop spans 15 amino acids. Per the germline V gene, CDR1 is SGHRS and CDR2 is YFSETQ. DNA for the CDR3: TGCGCCAGCAGCTTGAAGGGACAGGGAGGTTCACCCCTCCACTTT. Protein product: CASSLKGQGGSPLHF.

The gene calls are TRBV7-9 and TRBJ2-1; 10 nucleotides match TRBD2. CDR3 length equals 16 residues. Unmatched junction bases numbered 11, after V lost 2 bases and J lost 10 bases. Germline CDR1 and CDR2: SEHNR and FQNEAQ (reference sequence). The CDR3 here is CASSLWDSGRNNEQFF. CDR3 coding DNA: TGTGCCAGCAGCTTATGGGATAGCGGGAGGAATAACGAGCAGTTCTTC.

The chain combines TRBV12-2 with TRBJ1-1. TRBV12-2 is a documented pseudogene. The CDR3 consists of 16 residues. The CDR3 region has the DNA TGTGCAAGTCGCTCCCGCGGGCGGGGAATGAACACTGAAGCTTTCTTT. Translated: CASRSRGRGMNTEAFF.

The rearrangement links TRBV7-6 to TRBJ2-2; D could derive from TRBD1 or TRBD2 (5 bases each). V lost 5 bases and J 3 bases, leaving 16 bases between the germline ends. This CDR3 is built from 16 residues. Germline V gene lookup returns CDR1 SGHVS and CDR2 FNYEAQ. The CDR3 loop is CASSPLVGEDTGELFF. The DNA for the CDR3 is TGTGCCAGCAGCCCCCTAGTGGGGGAAGACACCGGGGAGCTGTTTTTT. The whole variable domain, filled in from reference TRBV7-6 and TRBJ2-2, reads GAGVSQSPRYKVTKRGQDVALRCDPISGHVSLYWYRQALGQGPEFLTYFNYEAQQDKSGLPNDRFSAERPEGSISTLTIQRTEQRDSAMYRCASSPLVGEDTGELFFGEGSRLTVL.

V and J are TRBV5-1 and TRBJ2-3, with 12 positions matching TRBD2. CDR1 SGHRS and CDR2 YFSETQ come from the germline V gene. The CDR3 has 16 amino acids. J gave up 2 bases and V 4 bases, and 5 bases lay outside the gene matches. This CDR3 is CASSALAGGTTDTQYF. In nucleotides, the CDR3 is TGCGCCAGCAGCGCACTAGCGGGAGGTACCACAGATACGCAGTATTTT. Drawing the rest from reference TRBV5-1 and TRBJ2-3, the complete variable domain is KAGVTQTPRYLIKTRGQQVTLSCSPISGHRSVSWYQQTPGQGLQFLFEYFSETQRNKGNFPGRFSGRQFSNSRSEMNVSTLELGDSALYLCASSALAGGTTDTQYFGPGTRLTVL.

This clone was seen a handful of times. V gene TRBV5-1 combines with J gene TRBJ2-3; D call uncertain. The ends were cut back, 0 bases at V and 2 bases at J, with 16 bases in the middle. The CDR3 consists of 17 residues. Germline assignment: CDR1 SGHRS and CDR2 YFSETQ. The CDR3 sequence is CASSLASLQRITDTQYF. In DNA form, the CDR3 reads TGCGCCAGCAGCTTGGCGTCGCTCCAAAGGATCACAGATACGCAGTATTTT.

The chain combines TRBV28 with TRBJ2-7; 8 bases line up with TRBD1. Germline V gene data show CDR1 as MDHEN and CDR2 as SYDVKM. Germline trimming cut 5 bases from V and 0 bases from J; bases unmatched to any gene: 18. This CDR3 is built from 19 residues. As DNA, the CDR3 is TGTGCCAGCAGTCCAAACCCCTTTGTTGGGACAGGAAACTCCTACGAGCAGTACTTC. Translating gives CASSPNPFVGTGNSYEQYF.

V usage is TRBV5-1 and J usage is TRBJ1-1, with D unclear. Germline CDR1 and CDR2: SGHRS and YFSETQ. The CDR3 sequence is 13 residues long. V was pared by 4 bases and J by 3 bases, with 10 bases between. CDR3 coding DNA: TGCGCCAGCAGCCCATCGAGGGACACTGAAGCTTTCTTT. This codes for CASSPSRDTEAFF.

The J gene is TRBJ2-3, the V gene TRBV12-5; D gene unclear. Trimming removed 2 bases at V and 5 bases at J, with 11 bases between. The CDR3 has 14 residues. Germline-derived CDR1 and CDR2 are LGHNT and FRNRAP. For the CDR3, the DNA is TGTGCTAGTGGTTTGCCCGCCCCGGGAGATACGCAGTATTTT. This sequence encodes CASGLPAPGDTQYF. The variable domain in full, with the rest retrieved from reference TRBV12-5 and TRBJ2-3, is DARVTQTPRHKVTEMGQEVTMRCQPILGHNTVFWYRQTMMQGLELLAYFRNRAPLDDSGMPKDRFSAEMPDATLATLKIQPSEPRDSAVYFCASGLPAPGDTQYFGPGTRLTVL.

This clone was seen a few times. The V gene is TRBV10-3, the J gene TRBJ1-2, with D tentatively TRBD1 (6 bases). V was cut by 0 bases and J by 4 bases, with 6 bases left in between. The germline V gene encodes CDR1 ENHRY and CDR2 SYGVKD. The CDR3 length is 13 residues. The CDR3 nucleotides read TGTGCCATCAGTGAGTCGACAGGCTATGGCTACACCTTC. Translating it yields CAISESTGYGYTF.

This clone has just one count. V usage is TRBV9 and J usage is TRBJ2-7; tentative D call: TRBD1 (6 bases). The V end was cut by 2 bases, the J end by 0 bases, with 9 bases between. The length of the CDR3 is 14 residues. Per germline, CDR1 SGDLS and CDR2 YYNGEE. The CDR3 coding sequence is TGTGCCAGCAGCGTTCAGGGGAGCTCCTACGAGCAGTACTTC. As protein: CASSVQGSSYEQYF.

This rearrangement joins TRBV10-3 to TRBJ1-2, with D perhaps matching TRBD1 (5 bases). Between the trimmed V and J ends, which lost 7 bases and 8 bases, there was a span of 23 bases. The germline CDR1 and CDR2 sequences are ENHRY and SYGVKD. There are 15 residues in the CDR3. The DNA for the CDR3 is TGTGCCATCAAGAGCCCCGGGACCGACGGAGGGGGCTACACCTTC. It encodes CAIKSPGTDGGGYTF.

This clone appeared a few times. J is TRBJ1-2 and V is TRBV4-1; D unresolved. The V gene lost 4 bases and the J gene lost 8 bases, with 11 bases spanning the gap. Germline lookup yields CDR1 MGHRA and CDR2 YSYEKL. There are 12 residues in the CDR3. CDR3 sequence: CASSRDPGGYTF. CDR3 bases: TGCGCCAGCAGCCGTGACCCCGGCGGCTACACCTTC.

This chain links TRBV5-1 with TRBJ2-7; D possibly corresponds to TRBD1 (8 bases). The ends were cut back, 0 bases at V and 0 bases at J, with 13 bases in the middle. CDR1 SGHRS and CDR2 YFSETQ come from the germline V gene. The CDR3 contains 16 residues. The CDR3 reads CASSLETGGASYEQYF. The CDR3 nucleotides read TGCGCCAGCAGCTTGGAAACAGGGGGGGCCTCCTACGAGCAGTACTTC.

The chain links TRBV11-3 to TRBJ1-3, with D tentatively TRBD1 (5 bases). The CDR3 covers 17 residues. Trimming stripped 5 bases from V and 4 bases from J, with 21 bases between. CDR1 is SGHNT and CDR2 is YENEEA in the germline V gene. CDR3 sequence reads: CASSPPSGGAAGNTIYF. The CDR3 bases are TGTGCCAGCAGCCCCCCCTCTGGAGGGGCAGCGGGAAACACCATATATTTT.

V and J are TRBV9 and TRBJ2-5; D is perhaps TRBD2 (6 bases). Deletions cut 1 base from V and 4 bases from J, with 17 bases between. Germline V lookup: CDR1 SGDLS, CDR2 YYNGEE. CDR3 length: 16 amino acids. The CDR3 loop is CASSVSGGARGETQYF. Written as DNA, the CDR3 is TGTGCCAGCAGCGTAAGTGGCGGGGCCCGCGGAGAGACCCAGTACTTC.

This chain uses TRBV5-4 with TRBJ1-4; TRBD1 is a possible D gene (5 bases). This CDR3 is built from 15 residues. The V gene's germline CDR1 is SGHNT and CDR2 YYREEE (reference sequence). Deletions cut 4 bases from V and 6 bases from J, with 16 bases between. CDR3 in DNA: TGTGCCAGCAGCCCTGACAGTCTGGGCCATGAAAAACTGTTTTTT. Protein: CASSPDSLGHEKLFF. The entire variable domain, with the rest obtained from reference TRBV5-4 and TRBJ1-4, is as follows: ETGVTQSPTHLIKTRGQQVTLRCSSQSGHNTVSWYQQALGQGPQFIFQYYREEENGRGNFPPRFSGLQFPNYSSELNVNALELDDSALYLCASSPDSLGHEKLFFGSGTQLSVL.

The V gene is TRBV27, the J gene TRBJ1-2; D is undetermined. The CDR3 is 16 residues long. V was trimmed by 0 bases and J by 8 bases, leaving 19 bases between them. Germline V lookup: CDR1 MNHEY, CDR2 SMNVEV (reference sequence). In DNA form, the CDR3 reads TGTGCCAGCAGTTTATCCAATCGTTTAGGATTGACGGGCTACACCTTC. It yields the protein CASSLSNRLGLTGYTF.

This chain links TRBV6-5 with TRBJ1-1; D call uncertain. The CDR3 is made up of 13 amino acids. CDR1 is MNHEY and CDR2 is SVGAGI in the germline V gene. Deletions cut 2 bases from V and 4 bases from J, with 8 bases between. The CDR3 reads CASSYEPGTEAFF. CDR3 in DNA: TGTGCCAGCAGTTACGAGCCAGGCACTGAAGCTTTCTTT.

The chain employs TRBV5-5 and TRBJ2-7; a weak D match, TRBD1 (6 bases). V gave up 6 bases and J gave up 3 bases, with 10 bases separating them. Germline CDR1 reads SGHKS; CDR2 reads YYEKEE (reference sequence). There are 12 residues in the CDR3. CDR3 amino acids: CASTETGYEQYF. The CDR3 DNA sequence: TGTGCCAGCACCGAGACAGGCTACGAGCAGTACTTC.

This chain links TRBV6-5 with TRBJ2-1, with a tentative D call TRBD1 (5 bases). The V and J ends lost 4 bases and 9 bases respectively, with 16 bases between them. Germline V CDR1 and CDR2: MNHEY, SVGAGI. CDR3 length: 14 residues. CDR3 residues: CASSSATGLREQFF. The CDR3 DNA reads as TGTGCCAGCAGTTCCGCTACAGGTCTACGTGAGCAGTTCTTC.

J is TRBJ2-7 and V is TRBV5-1; 9 positions match TRBD1. V trimming: 4 bases; J trimming: 6 bases; junction bases outside the gene matches: 5. The CDR3 covers 13 residues. CDR1 is SGHRS and CDR2 is YFSETQ in the germline V gene. The chain's CDR3 is CASSVGQGGEQYF. In DNA form, the CDR3 reads TGCGCCAGCAGCGTGGGACAGGGAGGCGAGCAGTACTTC.

This chain joins TRBV18 and TRBJ2-3, with D possibly matching TRBD2 (6 bases). Germline V gives CDR1 KGHSH, CDR2 LQKENI. Trimming removed 5 bases from V and 4 bases from J, with 13 bases in between. This CDR3 comprises 14 residues. The CDR3 here is CASSAGTPADTQYF. The CDR3 DNA is TGTGCCAGCTCAGCCGGGACTCCCGCAGATACGCAGTATTTT.

This chain connects TRBV18 to TRBJ1-1; no firm D call. Germline V gene data show CDR1 as KGHSH and CDR2 as LQKENI. This CDR3 is built from 15 residues. Trimming shortened V by 0 bases and J by 5 bases, and 13 bases separated the two germline ends. CDR3 amino acids: CASSPPGGSRTEAFF. For the CDR3, the DNA is TGTGCCAGCTCACCACCGGGAGGCTCGAGAACTGAAGCTTTCTTT.

The rearrangement uses TRBV6-5 and TRBJ2-7; D possibly corresponds to TRBD2 (6 bases). This CDR3 is 15 amino acids long. The germline V gene has CDR1 MNHEY and CDR2 SVGAGI. Trimming removed 7 bases from V and 6 bases from J, with 22 bases in between. In DNA form, the CDR3 reads TGTGCCAGCACCTCCCCTAGAGGAGGGATTGGCGAGCAGTACTTC. Encoded protein: CASTSPRGGIGEQYF.